This is a list of T cell receptor beta chains from one sample in a study of regulatory T cells in long-lasting Graves disease. One entry per CDR3 protein results from TCRdb running MiXCR on the multiplex PCR reads. The table includes roughly 500,000 distinct CDR3 sequences, roughly 12% detected once. These same records also appear under a second study, on T cells in Graves' hyperthyroidism and ophthalmopathy.

Source: peripheral blood mononuclear cells (PBMCs), taken at new diagnosis, from a patient treated with antithyroid drugs. The source is a man between 25 and 39 years old with Graves disease. CDR3s include the opening cysteine and the closing phenylalanine or tryptophan. Fields, in order: V gene, D gene, clone size, J gene, CDR3 protein, CDR3 DNA. The D gene is left open where the match is weak. The listing skips clone size in some rows; elsewhere it reads once, few, many or a size class.

v_gene: TRBV7-3
d_gene: TRBD1
abundance: .
j_gene: TRBJ1-3
CDR3aa: CASSSSGGRGTIYF
CDR3nt: TGTGCCAGCAGCTCTTCAGGGGGCCGGGGCACCATATATTTT

v_gene: TRBV24-1
d_gene: TRBD2
abundance: .
j_gene: TRBJ2-3
CDR3aa: CATSDLVAGSGGTQYF
CDR3nt: TGTGCCACCAGTGATTTGGTTGCGGGGAGCGGGGGTACGCAGTATTTT

v_gene: TRBV9
d_gene: .
abundance: few
j_gene: TRBJ2-7
CDR3aa: CASSVQEGWEQYF
CDR3nt: TGTGCCAGCAGCGTCCAAGAGGGCTGGGAGCAGTACTTC

v_gene: TRBV9
d_gene: TRBD2
abundance: few
j_gene: TRBJ2-1
CDR3aa: CASSAISGTRDRNEQFF
CDR3nt: TGTGCCAGCAGCGCGATTTCCGGGACTAGAGACCGCAATGAGCAGTTCTTC

v_gene: TRBV29-1
d_gene: .
abundance: few
j_gene: TRBJ2-1
CDR3aa: CSVVGRTSANEQFF
CDR3nt: TGCAGCGTTGTGGGGCGGACATCAGCTAATGAGCAGTTCTTC

v_gene: TRBV12-3/TRBV12-4
d_gene: .
abundance: few
j_gene: TRBJ2-7
CDR3aa: CASTRTVDEQYF
CDR3nt: TGTGCCAGCACCCGGACCGTGGACGAGCAGTACTTC

v_gene: TRBV12-3/TRBV12-4
d_gene: .
abundance: few
j_gene: TRBJ1-3
CDR3aa: CASRRGNTIYF
CDR3nt: TGTGCCAGCAGACGAGGAAACACCATATATTTT

v_gene: TRBV20-1
d_gene: .
abundance: .
j_gene: TRBJ1-6
CDR3aa: CSAVGGTASANSPLHF
CDR3nt: TGCAGTGCCGTAGGGGGGACCGCCTCGGCTAATTCACCCCTCCACTTT

v_gene: TRBV29-1
d_gene: TRBD1
abundance: many
j_gene: TRBJ2-1
CDR3aa: CSVVRQGAGSSYNEQFF
CDR3nt: TGCAGCGTTGTGAGACAGGGGGCGGGAAGCTCCTACAATGAGCAGTTCTTC

v_gene: TRBV3-1
d_gene: .
abundance: many
j_gene: TRBJ1-1
CDR3aa: CASSPTYTNTEAFF
CDR3nt: TGTGCCAGCAGCCCGACTTATACAAACACTGAAGCTTTCTTT

v_gene: TRBV6-1
d_gene: .
abundance: .
j_gene: TRBJ1-1
CDR3aa: CASTLDRRTEAFF
CDR3nt: TGTGCCAGCACCTTAGACAGGAGGACTGAAGCTTTCTTT

v_gene: TRBV20-1
d_gene: TRBD2
abundance: many
j_gene: TRBJ2-1
CDR3aa: CSARDWTSDYNEQFF
CDR3nt: TGCAGTGCTAGAGATTGGACTAGCGACTACAATGAGCAGTTCTTC

v_gene: TRBV12-3/TRBV12-4
d_gene: TRBD1
abundance: .
j_gene: TRBJ1-5
CDR3aa: CASSQDRGLGNQPQHF
CDR3nt: TGTGCCAGCAGTCAGGACAGGGGGCTAGGCAATCAGCCCCAGCATTTT

v_gene: TRBV12-3/TRBV12-4
d_gene: .
abundance: many
j_gene: TRBJ2-3
CDR3aa: CASRPRRSDTQYF
CDR3nt: TGTGCCAGCAGGCCTAGAAGATCAGATACGCAGTATTTT

v_gene: TRBV7-9
d_gene: .
abundance: few
j_gene: TRBJ2-3
CDR3aa: CASSFGEADTQYF
CDR3nt: TGTGCCAGCAGCTTTGGGGAGGCAGATACGCAGTATTTT

v_gene: TRBV20-1
d_gene: .
abundance: many
j_gene: TRBJ1-5
CDR3aa: CSGTPTINQPQHF
CDR3nt: TGCAGTGGGACACCCACAATTAATCAGCCCCAGCATTTT

v_gene: TRBV11-2
d_gene: .
abundance: many
j_gene: TRBJ2-1
CDR3aa: CASSQMGNEQFF
CDR3nt: TGTGCCAGCAGCCAGATGGGGAATGAGCAGTTCTTC

v_gene: TRBV2
d_gene: .
abundance: once
j_gene: TRBJ2-7
CDR3aa: CASSGPPYEQYF
CDR3nt: TGTGCCAGCTCAGGGCCCCCCTACGAGCAGTACTTC

v_gene: TRBV20-1
d_gene: .
abundance: many
j_gene: TRBJ1-6
CDR3aa: CSASDTGASPLHF
CDR3nt: TGCAGTGCTAGTGATACGGGGGCATCACCCCTCCACTTT

v_gene: TRBV12-3/TRBV12-4
d_gene: .
abundance: many
j_gene: TRBJ1-1
CDR3aa: CASIKGGAEAFF
CDR3nt: TGTGCCAGCATCAAGGGAGGCGCTGAAGCTTTCTTT